Listed below are T cell receptor beta chains from one sample, sequenced in a study of cytomegalovirus exposure and HLA in healthy donors. Data came from immunoSEQ multiplex PCR; TCRdb stores just in-frame clones and leaves some out. The sample has approximately 120,000 clones; over 90% are singletons. The sequenced sample consisted of PBMCs. The receptors derive from a woman aged 18-29 years in good health and CMV-seronegative. Each CDR3 is given with its conserved first and last residue. The D gene is left open where the match is weak. Part of the rows lack a size; the others show once, few, many or a class for expanded clones.

V,size,J,D,CDR3,DNA
TRBV2,NA,TRBJ2-1,TRBD2,CASSVVSAGGAIIYNEQFF,TGTGCCAGCAGTGTTGTGTCCGCGGGGGGAGCTATCATCTACAATGAGCAGTTCTTC
TRBV5-4,once,TRBJ2-1,TRBD2,CASSSGGESGRARNEQFF,TGTGCCAGCAGTTCTGGGGGGGAGAGCGGGAGGGCCCGCAATGAGCAGTTCTTC
TRBV7-7,NA,TRBJ2-1,NA,CASSLVSSPNEQFF,TGTGCCAGCAGCTTAGTGTCCAGTCCCAATGAGCAGTTCTTC
TRBV5-1,NA,TRBJ2-7,TRBD2,CASSPTSGRVEQYF,TGCGCCAGCAGCCCCACCAGCGGGAGGGTCGAGCAGTACTTC
TRBV19,NA,TRBJ1-2,TRBD1,CASTMQGQGDIFGYTF,TGTGCCAGTACAATGCAGGGACAGGGGGATATATTTGGCTACACCTTC
TRBV6-1,NA,TRBJ1-2,NA,CASTLDSNYGYTF,TGTGCCAGCACCCTCGACAGTAACTATGGCTACACCTTC
TRBV7-9,NA,TRBJ2-7,NA,CASSWGQGGYEQYF,TGTGCCAGCAGCTGGGGGCAGGGTGGCTACGAGCAGTACTTC
TRBV6-5,NA,TRBJ1-2,NA,CASSYSSGSYGYTF,TGTGCCAGCAGTTACTCGTCCGGTAGCTATGGCTACACCTTC
TRBV11-2,NA,TRBJ1-2,NA,CASSLVLQGDYGYTF,TGTGCCAGCAGCTTAGTGTTACAGGGAGACTATGGCTACACCTTC
TRBV2,NA,TRBJ2-7,NA,CASSGESYEQYF,TGTGCCAGCAGTGGGGAGTCCTACGAGCAGTACTTC
TRBV7-9,NA,TRBJ2-3,NA,CASSFGTAYTDTQYF,TGTGCCAGCAGCTTTGGGACTGCCTACACAGATACGCAGTATTTT
TRBV6-4,NA,TRBJ1-5,NA,CASSSGPNQPQHF,TGTGCCAGCAGCTCAGGCCCCAATCAGCCCCAGCATTTT